The 17 T cell receptor beta chains presented below share a single source sample, sequenced in a study of shared clonotypes between healthy human individuals. Data came from immunoSEQ multiplex PCR; TCRdb stores just in-frame clones and leaves some out. The data contain more than 2 million clones, around 95% of them singletons. The sequencing input was naive CD4+ T cells sorted from blood. Subset: CD45RA+ positively selected. These receptors came from a man aged 18 to 30 in good health.

As for this clone: The identical CDR3 is also encoded by other nucleotide sequences in the sample. The gene calls are TRBV30 and TRBJ1-2; a possible D gene is TRBD1 (6 bases). Germline loops: CDR1 GTSNPN, CDR2 SVGIG (reference sequence). The V end was cut by 0 bases, the J end by 8 bases, with 13 bases between. CDR3 length: 13 residues. CDR3 loop: CAWSVLRGGGYTF. CDR3 DNA sequence: TGTGCCTGGAGTGTACTCAGGGGCGGCGGCTACACCTTC.

CDR3 in DNA: TGCGCCAGCAGCTTATCTAAGGCAAACCAAGAGACCCAGTACTTC. Protein sequence: CASSLSKANQETQYF. This chain links TRBV5-1 with TRBJ2-5; D ambiguous. Germline lookup yields CDR1 SGHRS and CDR2 YFSETQ. Trimming removed 2 bases from V and 0 bases from J, with 11 bases in between. This CDR3 is 15 amino acids long. The variable domain in full, completed from reference TRBV5-1 and TRBJ2-5, reads KAGVTQTPRYLIKTRGQQVTLSCSPISGHRSVSWYQQTPGQGLQFLFEYFSETQRNKGNFPGRFSGRQFSNSRSEMNVSTLELGDSALYLCASSLSKANQETQYFGPGTRLLVL.

V usage is TRBV5-1 and J usage is TRBJ2-5; D may correspond to TRBD1 or TRBD2 (5 bases each). Germline V gene sequence: CDR1 SGHRS, CDR2 YFSETQ. The CDR3 is made up of 14 amino acids. Trimming cost V 7 bases and J 5 bases, with 18 bases left between them. CDR3 sequence reads: CASEMTTGRETQYF. The DNA for the CDR3 is TGCGCCAGCGAAATGACTACGGGACGCGAGACCCAGTACTTC.

This rearrangement joins TRBV5-6 to TRBJ2-1, with 9 positions matching TRBD2. The V gene end was trimmed by 3 bases and the J gene end by 6 bases; junction bases not matched to a gene: 7. The CDR3 sequence is 15 residues long. Germline V gene sequence: CDR1 SGHDT, CDR2 YYEEEE. CDR3 in DNA: TGTGCCAGCAGCTGGGGGCTAGCGGGGTTCAATGAGCAGTTCTTC. Translated: CASSWGLAGFNEQFF. Full variable domain (remainder filled in from reference TRBV5-6 and TRBJ2-1): DAGVTQSPTHLIKTRGQQVTLRCSPKSGHDTVSWYQQALGQGPQFIFQYYEEEERQRGNFPDRFSGHQFPNYSSELNVNALLLGDSALYLCASSWGLAGFNEQFFGPGTRLTVL.

The rearrangement uses TRBV30 and TRBJ1-5; 7 bases align to TRBD1. The germline V gene encodes CDR1 GTSNPN and CDR2 SVGIG (reference sequence). Losses at the gene ends were 2 bases for V and 8 bases for J; bases not matched to a gene: 9. The CDR3 contains 14 residues. CDR3 coding DNA: TGTGCCTGGAGTCTAGGCAGGGGGATTGAGCCCCAGCATTTT. Its protein is CAWSLGRGIEPQHF.

The chain recombines TRBV6-1 with TRBJ2-7; D possibly uses TRBD1 or TRBD2 (5 bases each). The CDR3 is 16 residues long. In germline, CDR1 is MNHNS, CDR2 SASEGT. Trimming pared 4 bases from V and 1 base from J, leaving 17 bases between. The DNA for the CDR3 is TGTGCCAGCAGTGCCCGCGGGCTAGGGGTGTCCTACGAGCAGTACTTC. This translates into CASSARGLGVSYEQYF.

The chain's CDR3 is CASSSNRAGGYSYEQYF. The CDR3 bases are TGTGCCAGCAGCTCCAATCGAGCGGGAGGGTACTCCTACGAGCAGTACTTC. The chain has TRBV5-4 and TRBJ2-7; 10 nucleotides line up with TRBD2. After removal of 3 bases from V and 0 bases from J, the junction contained 9 bases not matched to a gene. CDR1 is SGHNT, CDR2 YYREEE, per germline (reference sequence). This CDR3 is built from 17 residues. The full variable domain, rest sourced from reference TRBV5-4 and TRBJ2-7, is ETGVTQSPTHLIKTRGQQVTLRCSSQSGHNTVSWYQQALGQGPQFIFQYYREEENGRGNFPPRFSGLQFPNYSSELNVNALELDDSALYLCASSSNRAGGYSYEQYFGPGTRLTVT.

This clone was seen once. The chain links TRBV6-6 to TRBJ2-7; D unclear. The V end lost 6 bases, the J end lost 0 bases, and 18 bases lay between the germline ends. CDR3 size: 16 residues. The V gene's germline CDR1 is MNHNY and CDR2 SVGAGI (reference sequence). The DNA for the CDR3 is TGTGCCAGCAGGGAAACGGACGCCGCTTACTCCTACGAGCAGTACTTC. Translating gives CASRETDAAYSYEQYF.

In this sample, this clone turned up once. The rearrangement uses TRBV2 and TRBJ2-7; D not resolved. V lost 6 bases to trimming and J lost 3 bases, with 3 bases between them. The CDR3 extends over 10 amino acids. Germline CDR1 and CDR2: SNHLY and FYNNEI. This CDR3 reads CASRGYEQYF. CDR3 nucleotides: TGTGCCAGCAGGGGCTACGAGCAGTACTTC.

The V gene is TRBV18, the J gene TRBJ2-7; 10 bases are a match to TRBD1. Germline V lookup: CDR1 KGHSH, CDR2 LQKENI. CDR3 length: 16 amino acids. With V trimmed by 0 bases and J by 0 bases, 2 bases remained unmatched. This chain's CDR3 is CASSPPGQGYSYEQYF. The CDR3 nucleotides read TGTGCCAGCTCACCACCGGGACAGGGGTACTCCTACGAGCAGTACTTC.

The rearrangement joins TRBV4-2 to TRBJ2-3; D is perhaps TRBD1 or TRBD2 (7 bases each). Germline lookup yields CDR1 LGHNA and CDR2 YNFKEQ. V dropped 4 bases and J dropped 2 bases, with 13 bases sitting between them. The CDR3 is 15 amino acids. This CDR3 is CASSPGGGPTDTQYF. For the CDR3, the DNA is TGTGCCAGCAGCCCAGGGGGGGGCCCCACAGATACGCAGTATTTT.

V usage is TRBV5-1 and J usage is TRBJ2-2, with 9 bases that match TRBD2. CDR3 size: 14 residues. Per germline, CDR1 SGHRS and CDR2 YFSETQ. After removal of 7 bases from V and 5 bases from J, the junction contained 6 bases not matched to a gene. The CDR3 protein is CASDAGGPTGELFF. CDR3 sequence (DNA): TGCGCCAGCGATGCGGGAGGGCCTACCGGGGAGCTGTTTTTT.

The chain carries TRBV30 and TRBJ2-7, with a weak D call TRBD1 (6 bases). Trimming pared 3 bases from V and 4 bases from J, leaving 13 bases between. CDR1 and CDR2 (germline): GTSNPN, SVGIG (reference sequence). The CDR3 contains 13 residues. This chain's CDR3 is CAWRPQGKYEQYF. For the CDR3, the DNA is TGTGCCTGGAGGCCTCAGGGGAAGTACGAGCAGTACTTC.

This clone was seen just once. CDR3 residues: CASTLGTGRNEKLFF. Here the CDR3 DNA reads TGCGCCAGCACCCTGGGGACAGGGCGCAATGAAAAACTGTTTTTT. This chain uses TRBV5-1 with TRBJ1-4, with 9 bases lining up with TRBD1. The CDR3 has 15 amino acids. Germline CDR1 is SGHRS and CDR2 is YFSETQ. V lost 6 bases and J lost 5; bases outside the gene matches: 8.

The chain has TRBV6-6 and TRBJ1-2; 12 bases match TRBD1. The junction had 6 bases not matched to a gene; V was cut back by 0 bases and J by 7 bases. CDR1 is MNHNY, CDR2 SVGAGI, per germline (reference sequence). This CDR3 comprises 16 residues. CDR3 bases: TGTGCCAGCAGTTACTCTGGGGACAGGGGGCGCGGTGGCTACACCTTC. It specifies CASSYSGDRGRGGYTF.

The genes are TRBV6-6 and TRBJ2-6; D unclear. The V gene lost 0 bases and the J gene lost 3 bases, with 9 bases spanning the gap. Germline loops: CDR1 MNHNY, CDR2 SVGAGI (reference sequence). The CDR3 covers 16 residues. CDR3 in amino acids: CASSYSMGGGANVLTF. DNA of the CDR3: TGTGCCAGCAGTTACTCTATGGGTGGTGGGGCCAACGTCCTGACTTTC.

This sequence joins TRBV7-6 and TRBJ1-1; no definite D call. The ends were cut back, 2 bases at V and 1 base at J, with 8 bases in the middle. The CDR3 runs 14 residues. The V gene's germline CDR1 is SGHVS and CDR2 FNYEAQ. The CDR3 sequence is CASSLLQANTEAFF. DNA of the CDR3: TGTGCCAGCAGCTTATTGCAGGCGAACACTGAAGCTTTCTTT.